The T cell receptor (beta chain) described here comes from a study of blood T cell repertoires in COVID-19. The overall study: Donors in the United States, Italy and Spain gave samples during acute or convalescent COVID-19. Nucleic acid was either cDNA or gDNA, and it came from T cells, B-cell-depleted T cells, or PBMCs.

Trimming took 0 bases from V and 6 from J, leaving 9 bases between them. Germline V gene lookup returns CDR1 SGDLS and CDR2 YYNGEE. CDR3 length: 13 amino acids. Original handling: Reference gene primer amplification gave nucleated cell count estimates. Profiled with immunoSEQ multiplex PCR; TCRdb holds only in-frame clones, not every one. That table gives V, J and clone size, and the DNA gave D and trimming. This table holds about 140,000 clones, 85% to 90% found once. This sequence was found in a woman aged 80 or over with acute or convalescent COVID-19. The specimen was peripheral blood. This sequence joins TRBV9 and TRBJ1-1, with D possibly matching TRBD1 (5 bases). This CDR3 reads CASSVEGEAEAFF. DNA of the CDR3: TGTGCCAGCAGCGTAGAAGGGGAAGCTGAAGCTTTCTTT.